This T cell receptor (beta chain) was observed in a study of OX40 agonist ivuxolimab in advanced cancers. Study outcomes and limitations: Antigens targeted by the expanded peripheral T cells were not determined.

Repertoires were generated with immunoSEQ multiplex PCR, while TCRdb's copy carries only in-frame clones and drops some. The table shows more than 50,000 clones, with approximately 86% occurring only once. The CDR3 runs 11 residues. Between the trimmed V and J ends, which lost 6 bases and 3 bases, there was a span of 2 bases. Germline CDR1 is KGHSH and CDR2 is LQKENI. This clone turned up a few times. No antigen is known for it. Sequences were derived from CD4+ or CD8+ T cells sorted from blood, sampled in a trial of the OX40 agonist ivuxolimab. The J gene is TRBJ2-2, the V gene TRBV18; D remains ambiguous. The origin of this receptor is an adult with an advanced solid tumor such as melanoma, head and neck, liver or kidney cancer. CDR3 residues: CASSDTGELFF. In DNA form, the CDR3 reads TGTGCCAGCTCGGACACCGGGGAGCTGTTTTTT. Full variable domain (missing parts from reference TRBV18 and TRBJ2-2): NAGVMQNPRHLVRRRGQEARLRCSPMKGHSHVYWYRQLPEEGLKFMVYLQKENIIDESGMPKERFSAEFPKEGPSILRIQQVVRGDSAAYFCASSDTGELFFGEGSRLTVL.